This TCR beta chain was observed in a study of blood T cell repertoires in COVID-19. Profiling relied on immunoSEQ multiplex PCR, and the TCRdb table lists in-frame clones only, not all of them. The profile shows 450,000 to 500,000 clones, about nine tenths of them singletons. This CDR3 contains 15 residues. Germline CDR1 reads SEHNR; CDR2 reads FQNEAQ (reference sequence). After removal of 7 bases from V and 11 bases from J, the junction contained 14 bases not matched to a gene. Allocation to cohorts depended on clinical history reported by the participants. Symptom resolution, clearance, or two negative PCRs marked the recovered donors of Cohort 3.

The sequence was obtained from a young woman who had recovered from COVID-19. V is TRBV7-9 and J is TRBJ1-6, with TRBD1 matching 7 bases. The material sequenced was PBMCs or T cells enriched from blood (not recorded which). CDR3 DNA: TGTGCCAGCACCCGACACGACAGGGACCACCCACCCCTCCACTTT. Translation gives CASTRHDRDHPPLHF.